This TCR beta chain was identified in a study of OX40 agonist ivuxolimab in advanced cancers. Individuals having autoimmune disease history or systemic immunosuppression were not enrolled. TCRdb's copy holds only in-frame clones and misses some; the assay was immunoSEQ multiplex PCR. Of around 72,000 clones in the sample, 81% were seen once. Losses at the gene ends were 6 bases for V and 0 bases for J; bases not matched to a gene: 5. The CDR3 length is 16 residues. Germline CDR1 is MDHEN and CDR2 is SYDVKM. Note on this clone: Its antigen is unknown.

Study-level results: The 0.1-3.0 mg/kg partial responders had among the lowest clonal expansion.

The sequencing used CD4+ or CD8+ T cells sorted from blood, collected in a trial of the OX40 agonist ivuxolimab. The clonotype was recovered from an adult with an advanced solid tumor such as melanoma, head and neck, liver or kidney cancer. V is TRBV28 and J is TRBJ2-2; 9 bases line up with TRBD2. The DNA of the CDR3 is TGTGCCAGCAGATTAGCGGGGGCCCCGAACACCGGGGAGCTGTTTTTT. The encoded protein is CASRLAGAPNTGELFF. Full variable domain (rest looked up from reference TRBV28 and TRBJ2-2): DVKVTQSSRYLVKRTGEKVFLECVQDMDHENMFWYRQDPGLGLRLIYFSYDVKMKEKGDIPEGYSVSREKKERFSLILESASTNQTSMYLCASRLAGAPNTGELFFGEGSRLTVL.